This T cell receptor beta chain appears in the sequencing data of a study of lymphopenia after photon versus proton radiotherapy. Study outcomes and limitations: In patients who died, overall survival fell as post-nadir TCR diversity dropped more. Photon-treated patients lost naive T cells and TCR diversity; proton-treated stayed stable. Only patients who died were analyzed for survival; proton advantage is unproven. Post-nadir diversity loss with photons came from oligoclonal expansion, particularly CD8+ Temra cells.

Produced via immunoSEQ multiplex PCR; TCRdb's table is partial and in-frame only. The repertoire holds about 19,000 clones, around nine tenths seen once, with under 7.5% in the top ten. With respect to this clone: Its cognate antigen is unknown.

Germline-derived CDR1 and CDR2 are SGHVS and FNYEAQ. V lost 2 bases to trimming and J lost 6 bases, with 5 bases between them. This CDR3 is built from 12 residues. The TCR was taken from a man aged 55 to 70 with pancreatic cancer. The chain combines TRBV7-6 with TRBJ2-1; D call uncertain. The source material was peripheral blood, sampled from a patient treated with photon-based radiotherapy. CDR3 DNA sequence: TGTGCCAGCAGCTTAATAAGCAATGAGCAGTTCTTC. It specifies CASSLISNEQFF.